The sequence of this TCR beta chain was determined in a study of T cell repertoires in cytomegalovirus infection. Study-level results: The response measured ex vivo was dominated by TCR beta clonotypes (HLA-C-restricted and CMV-specific).

The CDR3 is made up of 16 amino acids. Germline CDR1 reads SGHTA; CDR2 reads FQGNSA. V gave up 1 base and J gave up 7 bases, with 19 bases separating them. Only a few counts were recorded for this clonotype. The antigen remains unidentified. From the reads, TCRdb called clonotypes with MiXCR, one entry per CDR3 protein. The table lists 640,000 or so distinct CDR3 sequences, roughly 30% of them singletons. V gene TRBV7-2 combines with J gene TRBJ1-1, with D possibly matching TRBD1 (5 bases). Sample: cultured PBMCs, taken from culture after CMV antigen stimulation. The receptor was derived from a human donor in good health (CMV status not recorded). Some clones in this sample may be carry-over from other donors' samples. The CDR3 nucleotides are TGTGCCAGCAGCTTAGAGGGGAAGGGTGGTTCGATTGAAGCTTTCTTT. Its protein product is CASSLEGKGGSIEAFF.